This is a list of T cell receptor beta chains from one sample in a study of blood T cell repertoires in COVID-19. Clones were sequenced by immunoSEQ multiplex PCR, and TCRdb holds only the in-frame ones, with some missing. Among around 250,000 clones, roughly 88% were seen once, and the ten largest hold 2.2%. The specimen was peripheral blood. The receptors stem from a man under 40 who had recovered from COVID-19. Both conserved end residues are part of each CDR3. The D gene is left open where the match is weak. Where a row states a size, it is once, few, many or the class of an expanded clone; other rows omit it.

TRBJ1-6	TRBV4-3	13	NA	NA	TGCGCCAGCAGCCGACAAGATAATTCACCCCTCCACTTT	CASSRQDNSPLHF
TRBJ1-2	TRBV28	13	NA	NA	TGTGCCAGCAGTGGGGGGTACCCGCTTGGCTACACCTTC	CASSGGYPLGYTF
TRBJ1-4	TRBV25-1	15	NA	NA	TGTGCCAGCAGTGGGTGGGGCACAACTAATGAAAAACTGTTTTTT	CASSGWGTTNEKLFF
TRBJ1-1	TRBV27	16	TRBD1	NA	TGTGCCAGCACCGCAAACAGGGGCATGAGAAACACTGAAGCTTTCTTT	CASTANRGMRNTEAFF
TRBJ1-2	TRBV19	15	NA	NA	TGTGCCAGTAGTTCCGCCGGGGAAGCTAACTATGGCTACACCTTC	CASSSAGEANYGYTF
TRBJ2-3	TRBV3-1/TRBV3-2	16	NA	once	TGTGCCAGCAGCCAGGGGATCAGGAGGCAAACAGATACGCAGTATTTT	CASSQGIRRQTDTQYF
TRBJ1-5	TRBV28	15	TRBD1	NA	TGTGCCAGCGCCGGGACAGGAGGAATTCGGGCGCCCCAGCATTTT	CASAGTGGIRAPQHF
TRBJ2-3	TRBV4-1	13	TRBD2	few	TGCGCCAGCAGCCAAGATCGGGGGGGAACGCAGTATTTT	CASSQDRGGTQYF
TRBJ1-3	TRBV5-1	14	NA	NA	TGCGCCAGCACCCTCACACCCTCTGGAAACACCATATATTTT	CASTLTPSGNTIYF
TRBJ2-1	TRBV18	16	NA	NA	TGTGCCAGCTCACCACCGTCAGCGGGTTCCTACAATGAGCAGTTCTTC	CASSPPSAGSYNEQFF
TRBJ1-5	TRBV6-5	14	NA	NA	TGTGCCACCTCAGTTAATGCACCCAATCAGCCCCAGCATTTT	CATSVNAPNQPQHF
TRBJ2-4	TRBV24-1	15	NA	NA	TGTGCCACCAGTGACGTGGGGCTAGCCAAAAACATTCAGTACTTC	CATSDVGLAKNIQYF
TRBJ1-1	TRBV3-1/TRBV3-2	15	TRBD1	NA	TGTGCCAGCAGGACAGGGTTTTCGCCCCCCACTGAAGCTTTCTTT	CASRTGFSPPTEAFF
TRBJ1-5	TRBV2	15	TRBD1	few	TGTGCCAGCAGTCTGACAGGGGGTAGCAATCAGCCCCAGCATTTT	CASSLTGGSNQPQHF
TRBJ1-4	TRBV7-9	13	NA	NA	TGTGCCAGCCATAGGGGGAACGGTGAAAAACTGTTTTTT	CASHRGNGEKLFF
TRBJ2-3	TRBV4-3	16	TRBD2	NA	TGCGCCAGCAGCCGCATACTAGCGGGGGCCACAGATACGCAGTATTTT	CASSRILAGATDTQYF
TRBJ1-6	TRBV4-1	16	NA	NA	TGCGCCAGCAGCCATAGGGCCGGGACTCTTGATTCACCCCTCCACTTT	CASSHRAGTLDSPLHF
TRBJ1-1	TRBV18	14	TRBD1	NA	TGTGCCAGCTCACCACCGAACAGGGGCACTGAAGCTTTCTTT	CASSPPNRGTEAFF
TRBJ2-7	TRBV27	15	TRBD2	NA	TGTGCCAGCAGTTACGGACTAGCTCACCCTCGGGAGCAGTACTTC	CASSYGLAHPREQYF
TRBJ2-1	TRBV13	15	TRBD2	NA	TGTGCCAGCAGCTTCGGGACTAACCGAGTCCATGAGCAGTTCTTC	CASSFGTNRVHEQFF
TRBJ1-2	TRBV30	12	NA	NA	TGTGCCTTCGGGACGGGAGGGGATGGCTACACCTTC	CAFGTGGDGYTF
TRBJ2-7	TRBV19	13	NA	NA	TGTGCCAGTAGTATTCAAGGGGGCTACGAGCAGTACTTC	CASSIQGGYEQYF
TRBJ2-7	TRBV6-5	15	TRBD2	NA	TGTGCCAGCAGTACGGATGGGGGCGGGGGGTACGAGCAGTACTTC	CASSTDGGGGYEQYF
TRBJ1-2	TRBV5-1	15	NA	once	TGCGCCAGCAGTTACCAACCGACATCCTCCTATGGCTACACCTTC	CASSYQPTSSYGYTF
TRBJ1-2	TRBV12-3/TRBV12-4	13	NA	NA	TGTGCCAGCAGTTTGGGACAAAACTATGGCTACACCTTC	CASSLGQNYGYTF
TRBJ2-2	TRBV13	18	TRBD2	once	TGTGCCAGCAGCCCACCCAGGACTAGCGGGGGCTCCACCGGGGAGCTGTTTTTT	CASSPPRTSGGSTGELFF
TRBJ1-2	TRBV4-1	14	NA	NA	TGCGCCAGCAGCCAACAAATCCCGGCGGGGGGCTACACCTTC	CASSQQIPAGGYTF